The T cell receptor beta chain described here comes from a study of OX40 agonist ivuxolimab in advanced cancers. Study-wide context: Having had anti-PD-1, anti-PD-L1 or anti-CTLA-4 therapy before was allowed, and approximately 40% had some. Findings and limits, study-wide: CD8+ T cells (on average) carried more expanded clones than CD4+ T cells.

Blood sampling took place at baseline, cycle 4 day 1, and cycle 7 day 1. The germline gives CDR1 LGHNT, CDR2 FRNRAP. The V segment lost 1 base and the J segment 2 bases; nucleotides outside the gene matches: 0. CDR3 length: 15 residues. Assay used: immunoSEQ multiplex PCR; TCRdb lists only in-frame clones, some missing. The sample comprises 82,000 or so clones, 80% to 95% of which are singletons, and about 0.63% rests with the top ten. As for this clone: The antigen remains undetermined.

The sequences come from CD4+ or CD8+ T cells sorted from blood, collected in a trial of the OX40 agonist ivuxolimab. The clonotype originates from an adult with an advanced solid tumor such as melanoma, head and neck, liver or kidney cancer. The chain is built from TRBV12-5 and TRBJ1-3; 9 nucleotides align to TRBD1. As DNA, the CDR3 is TGTGCTAGTGGTTTGGGGGACAGGGCTGGAAACACCATATATTTT. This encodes CASGLGDRAGNTIYF. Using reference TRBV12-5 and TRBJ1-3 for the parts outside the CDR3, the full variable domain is DARVTQTPRHKVTEMGQEVTMRCQPILGHNTVFWYRQTMMQGLELLAYFRNRAPLDDSGMPKDRFSAEMPDATLATLKIQPSEPRDSAVYFCASGLGDRAGNTIYFGEGSWLTVV.